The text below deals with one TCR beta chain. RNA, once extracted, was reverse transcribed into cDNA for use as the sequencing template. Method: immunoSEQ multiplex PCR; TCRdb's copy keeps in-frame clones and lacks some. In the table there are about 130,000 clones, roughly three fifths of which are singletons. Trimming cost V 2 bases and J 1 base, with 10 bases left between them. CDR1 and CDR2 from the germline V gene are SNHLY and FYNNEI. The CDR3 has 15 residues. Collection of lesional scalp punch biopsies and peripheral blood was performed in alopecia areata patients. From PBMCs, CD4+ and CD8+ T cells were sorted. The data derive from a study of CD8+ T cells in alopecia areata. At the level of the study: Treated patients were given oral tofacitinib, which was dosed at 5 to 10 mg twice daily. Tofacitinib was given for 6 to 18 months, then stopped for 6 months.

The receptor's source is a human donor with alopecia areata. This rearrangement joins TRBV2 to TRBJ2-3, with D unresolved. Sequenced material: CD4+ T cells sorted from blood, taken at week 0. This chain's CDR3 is CASSERPPGTDTQYF. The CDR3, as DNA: TGTGCCAGCAGTGAACGCCCGCCCGGCACAGATACGCAGTATTTT.